This T cell receptor (beta chain) was identified in a study of blood T cell repertoires in COVID-19. Study in general: From the United States, Italy and Spain came samples of acute and convalescent COVID-19. PBMCs, B-cell-depleted T cells, or T cells were the source of the cDNA or gDNA that made up the material.

Under the authors' procedure: By means of reference gene primer amplification, nucleated cell counts were estimated. TCRdb keeps only in-frame clones here, not all; method: immunoSEQ multiplex PCR. The DNA gave D and trimming, while V, J and clone size come from that table. The sample shows a few hundred thousand clones, 86% of them seen only once. Germline CDR1 reads SGHRS; CDR2 reads YFSETQ. The V gene lost 0 bases and the J gene lost 5 bases, with 12 bases spanning the gap. CDR3 length: 15 amino acids. The specimen sequenced was peripheral blood. The chain uses TRBV5-1 and TRBJ2-1; possibly TRBD2 for D (5 bases). This receptor was identified in a woman in her forties or fifties with acute or convalescent COVID-19. CDR3 in DNA: TGCGCCAGCAGCTTGGCCCCTAGAGCGGACAATGAGCAGTTCTTC. Residues: CASSLAPRADNEQFF. Supplemented by reference TRBV5-1 and TRBJ2-1, the full variable domain reads KAGVTQTPRYLIKTRGQQVTLSCSPISGHRSVSWYQQTPGQGLQFLFEYFSETQRNKGNFPGRFSGRQFSNSRSEMNVSTLELGDSALYLCASSLAPRADNEQFFGPGTRLTVL.